This T cell receptor beta chain was sequenced for a study of T-cell reconstitution after alpha-beta-depleted transplantation in children. TCRbeta library preparation incorporated unique molecular identifiers. From the PCR reads, TCRdb called clonotypes with MiXCR, one entry per CDR3 protein. The sample lists some 300,000 distinct CDR3 sequences, 10% occurring once. This clonotype was counted ten times or more. The germline V gene has CDR1 SEHNR and CDR2 FQNEAQ (reference sequence). CDR3 length: 14 amino acids. The V and J ends lost 5 bases and 6 bases, in that order; junction bases with no gene match: 5.

The chain joins TRBV7-9 to TRBJ2-3, with 10 bases identical to TRBD2. This receptor was identified in a boy younger than two with acute myeloid leukemia, due to receive a stem cell transplant. This sample comprised PBMCs, obtained before TCRalphabeta/CD19-depleted stem cell transplant. DNA for the CDR3: TGTGCCAGCAGCATCCGGACTAGCGGTGATACGCAGTATTTT. Translated, it gives CASSIRTSGDTQYF.